This entry lists 28 T cell receptor beta chains sequenced from one sample in a study of cytomegalovirus exposure and HLA in healthy donors. The PCR made use of 60 Vbeta and 13 Jbeta primers. The table came from immunoSEQ multiplex PCR; TCRdb's copy has only in-frame clones and leaves some out. Among nearly 95,000 clones, 79% were seen once, and the ten largest hold about 4%. Sequencing was carried out using PBMCs. Receptors were obtained from a woman aged 40 to 50 in good health and CMV-seronegative.

The chain combines TRBV7-9 with TRBJ1-5; 10 positions agree with TRBD1. The CDR3 contains 14 residues. V gave up 1 base and J gave up 9 bases; unmatched junction bases: 3. The germline V gene encodes CDR1 SEHNR and CDR2 FQNEAQ (reference sequence). The CDR3 nucleotides are TGTGCCAGCAGCTTAGGACAGGGGGCGTCGCCCCAGCATTTT. Translating gives CASSLGQGASPQHF.

The chain is built from TRBV5-5 and TRBJ1-2, with TRBD1 as a possible D gene (6 bases). The CDR3 runs to 13 residues. The V and J ends lost 4 bases and 2 bases respectively, with 9 bases between them. Germline V gene sequence: CDR1 SGHKS, CDR2 YYEKEE (reference sequence). As DNA, the CDR3 is TGTGCCAGCAGCCACAGGGCAAACTATGGCTACACCTTC. The encoded protein is CASSHRANYGYTF.

The J gene is TRBJ1-1, the V gene TRBV18; D gene unclear. This CDR3 contains 16 residues. Trimming removed 2 bases from V and 2 bases from J, with 15 bases in between. CDR1 and CDR2 (germline): KGHSH, LQKENI. Here the CDR3 reads CASSPLARTTNTEAFF. The CDR3 DNA reads as TGTGCCAGCTCACCATTGGCACGTACTACAAACACTGAAGCTTTCTTT.

Worth noting for this clone: One end of the junction does not line up with germline, which may come from a read error. V and J are TRBV4-1 and TRBJ1-1; 10 bases line up with TRBD1. Germline V CDR1 and CDR2: MGHRA, YSYEKL. This CDR3 spans 14 amino acids. The CDR3 coding sequence is TGCGCCAGCAGCCAGGAGGACAGGGGGACTGGAGCTTTCTTT. Translated, it gives CASSQEDRGTGAFF.

The chain has TRBV9 and TRBJ2-1; 13 bases align to TRBD2. Germline assignment: CDR1 SGDLS and CDR2 YYNGEE. The CDR3 runs to 15 residues. Trimming cost V 3 bases and J 9 bases; bases outside gene matches: 6. CDR3 DNA: TGTGCCAGCAGCGCAAGACTAGCGGGGGGAGGTGAGCAGTTCTTC. Protein sequence: CASSARLAGGGEQFF.

The chain couples TRBV7-2 to TRBJ1-5, with 7 bases that match TRBD1. CDR3 length equals 14 residues. Trimming at V came to 5 bases and at J to 7 bases, leaving 8 bases not matched to a gene. The germline CDR1 and CDR2 sequences are SGHTA and FQGNSA. The chain's CDR3 is CASSLAQGFQPQHF. Here the CDR3 DNA reads TGTGCCAGCAGCCTTGCACAGGGGTTCCAGCCCCAGCATTTT.

J is TRBJ1-1 and V is TRBV7-8; D not resolved. This CDR3 has 15 residues. Trimming shortened V by 1 base and J by 1 base, and 10 bases separated the two germline ends. CDR1 and CDR2 (germline): SGHVS, FQNEAQ. In nucleotides, the CDR3 is TGTGCCAGCAGCTTAGGGGCGGGGTGGAACACTGAAGCTTTCTTT. It yields the protein CASSLGAGWNTEAFF.

This clone was observed a single time. V is TRBV4-1 and J is TRBJ1-2; 8 bases line up with TRBD1. Looked up from germline, CDR1 is MGHRA and CDR2 is YSYEKL. The CDR3 runs 17 residues. Germline trimming cut 0 bases from V and 5 bases from J; bases unmatched to any gene: 11. The CDR3 spells CASSQDLDRDLWYGYTF. The CDR3 coding sequence is TGCGCCAGCAGCCAAGATCTGGACAGGGATTTATGGTATGGCTACACCTTC.

Many counts were recorded for this clone. The rearrangement joins TRBV2 to TRBJ1-3; D is possibly TRBD1 (5 bases). Germline CDR1 is SNHLY and CDR2 is FYNNEI. The CDR3 is made up of 14 amino acids. The ends were cut back, 6 bases at V and 4 bases at J, with 13 bases in the middle. Written as DNA, the CDR3 is TGTGCCAGCAGCGCAACAGGAGTCGGAAACACCATATATTTT. Protein: CASSATGVGNTIYF.

The chain has TRBV4-3 and TRBJ2-1, with D possibly matching TRBD2 (5 bases). The CDR3 totals 15 residues. Germline-derived CDR1 and CDR2 are LGHNA and YSLEER. V was pared by 2 bases and J by 2 bases, with 10 bases between. CDR3 sequence: CASSQMWGAYNEQFF. The CDR3 DNA follows: TGCGCCAGCAGCCAAATGTGGGGAGCCTACAATGAGCAGTTCTTC.

V is TRBV18 and J is TRBJ2-7; 7 nucleotides agree with TRBD2. CDR3 size: 15 residues. Trimming removed 0 bases from V and 7 bases from J; junction bases left unmatched: 9. CDR1 is KGHSH, CDR2 LQKENI, per germline. CDR3 sequence: CASSPPRGGAGEQYF. Written as DNA, the CDR3 is TGTGCCAGCTCACCACCGCGGGGAGGGGCAGGTGAGCAGTACTTC.

The gene calls are TRBV30 and TRBJ2-1; D is possibly TRBD1 (6 bases). V was clipped by 4 bases and J by 6 bases, with 13 bases between them. CDR3 length equals 13 residues. CDR1 and CDR2 (germline): GTSNPN, SVGIG (reference sequence). CDR3 DNA sequence: TGTGCCTGGAAACAGGACAGCATCAATGAGCAGTTCTTC. This encodes CAWKQDSINEQFF.

The V gene is TRBV11-1, the J gene TRBJ1-6, with 9 positions matching TRBD1. From germline, CDR1 is SGHAT and CDR2 FQDESV (reference sequence). Trimming at V came to 5 bases and at J to 8 bases, leaving 4 bases not matched to a gene. This CDR3 spans 14 amino acids. CDR3 amino acids: CASSPDRGDSPLHF. CDR3 nucleotides: TGTGCCAGCAGCCCGGACAGGGGAGATTCACCCCTCCACTTT.

The chain recombines TRBV5-6 with TRBJ2-1, with 12 bases aligning to TRBD2. Losses at the gene ends were 2 bases for V and 2 bases for J; bases not matched to a gene: 8. Germline loops: CDR1 SGHDT, CDR2 YYEEEE. There are 18 residues in the CDR3. Written as DNA, the CDR3 is TGTGCCAGCAGCTTTTCTAGCGGGGGGGCGCTTCCCTACAATGAGCAGTTCTTC. It translates to CASSFSSGGALPYNEQFF. Filled out from reference TRBV5-6 and TRBJ2-1, the complete variable domain reads DAGVTQSPTHLIKTRGQQVTLRCSPKSGHDTVSWYQQALGQGPQFIFQYYEEEERQRGNFPDRFSGHQFPNYSSELNVNALLLGDSALYLCASSFSSGGALPYNEQFFGPGTRLTVL.

This clone was seen a single time. The chain couples TRBV5-4 to TRBJ1-1, with unresolved D. CDR1 is SGHNT, CDR2 YYREEE, per germline (reference sequence). CDR3 length: 12 amino acids. The ends were cut back, 0 bases at V and 7 bases at J, with 7 bases in the middle. In nucleotides, the CDR3 is TGTGCCAGCAGCTTGGCCGCGAATGAAGCTTTCTTT. Translation: CASSLAANEAFF.

V and J are TRBV7-9 and TRBJ1-1; 7 bases fit TRBD1. This CDR3 contains 15 residues. The V gene end was trimmed by 5 bases and the J gene end by 1 base; junction bases not matched to a gene: 7. Germline CDR1 is SEHNR and CDR2 is FQNEAQ (reference sequence). CDR3: CASSPRQGTNTEAFF. CDR3 nucleotide sequence: TGTGCCAGCAGCCCCCGACAGGGCACGAACACTGAAGCTTTCTTT.

V and J are TRBV19 and TRBJ1-5; 7 bases match TRBD1. This CDR3 spans 14 amino acids. V was pared by 5 bases and J by 0 bases, with 1 base of the junction left unmatched. The germline V gene encodes CDR1 LNHDA and CDR2 SQIVND (reference sequence). The CDR3 nucleotides read TGTGCCAGTAGTGACAGGGCTAGCAATCAGCCCCAGCATTTT. Its translation: CASSDRASNQPQHF.

The chain is built from TRBV10-3 and TRBJ1-5; D is ambiguous. Germline V gives CDR1 ENHRY, CDR2 SYGVKD. V lost 5 bases, J lost 2 bases, and 16 bases lay in between. This CDR3 region has 16 residues. CDR3 in DNA: TGTGCCATCAGTAAAGCGTTCGAGTCGGGCAATCAGCCCCAGCATTTT. Translating it yields CAISKAFESGNQPQHF.

This clone was seen a few times. The J gene is TRBJ2-6, the V gene TRBV4-1, with 7 bases that match TRBD1. The junction had 12 bases not matched to a gene; V was cut back by 4 bases and J by 0 bases. The CDR3 is made up of 19 amino acids. Germline CDR1 and CDR2: MGHRA and YSYEKL. The CDR3 here is CASSRPRTGVNSGANVLTF. The CDR3 region has the DNA TGCGCCAGCAGCCGACCGCGGACAGGAGTGAACTCTGGGGCCAACGTCCTGACTTTC.

This clone was seen only once. In nucleotides, the CDR3 is TGTGCCAGCAGCTTGGACAGGCGTACATTTCAGCCCCAGCATTTT. Residues: CASSLDRRTFQPQHF. This chain connects TRBV4-2 to TRBJ1-5; 7 bases align to TRBD1. Germline assignment: CDR1 LGHNA and CDR2 YNFKEQ. The CDR3 spans 15 residues. V dropped 5 bases and J dropped 6; count of bases not matched to a gene: 10.

This chain joins TRBV2 and TRBJ2-3, with D possibly matching TRBD1 (5 bases). This CDR3 spans 17 amino acids. V shed 2 bases and J shed 0 bases, with 15 bases lying between them. CDR1 is SNHLY, CDR2 FYNNEI, per germline. Written as DNA, the CDR3 is TGTGCCAGCAGTGAACCTTGGGGCAGGGTTAGCACAGATACGCAGTATTTT. Its translation: CASSEPWGRVSTDTQYF.

In DNA, the CDR3 is TGTGCCACCAGCAGGCAACAGGGGAGTACCTACGAGCAGTACTTC. The encoded protein is CATSRQQGSTYEQYF. The chain couples TRBV15 to TRBJ2-7, with 7 bases identical to TRBD1. The CDR3 contains 15 residues. Germline CDR1 reads LNHNV; CDR2 reads YYDKDF (reference sequence). V lost 3 bases and J lost 2; bases outside the gene matches: 7. The full variable domain, with the rest looked up from reference TRBV15 and TRBJ2-7, is DAMVIQNPRYQVTQFGKPVTLSCSQTLNHNVMYWYQQKSSQAPKLLFHYYDKDFNNEADTPDNFQSRRPNTSFCFLDIRSPGLGDTAMYLCATSRQQGSTYEQYFGPGTRLTVT.

The chain recombines TRBV7-9 with TRBJ2-7, with D perhaps TRBD1 (5 bases). The CDR3 spans 13 residues. Between the trimmed V and J ends, which lost 4 bases and 5 bases, there was a span of 12 bases. The germline V gene encodes CDR1 SEHNR and CDR2 FQNEAQ (reference sequence). The CDR3 region has the DNA TGTGCCAGCAGCTCCTCAGGGTTCCACGAGCAGTACTTC. Protein: CASSSSGFHEQYF.

Worth noting for this clone: At one of its ends the junction is not consistent with the germline gene, which may arise from a read error. The chain links TRBV7-3 to TRBJ2-2; TRBD2 might be the D (5 bases). The germline CDR1 and CDR2 sequences are SGHTA and FQGTGA. The CDR3 contains 16 residues. CDR3 coding DNA: TGTGCCAGCAGCCCCGACGGCGGCGCGAACACCGGGGAGCTGTCTTTT. Protein product: CASSPDGGANTGELSF.

The rearrangement links TRBV29-1 to TRBJ2-5, with D possibly being TRBD1 (6 bases). The DNA end is a closer match to TRBJ2-7, so the J assignment may be wrong. The CDR3 runs to 11 residues. Germline V gives CDR1 SQVTM, CDR2 ANQGSEA. CDR3 DNA: TGCAGCGTAGGACAGACCTACGAGCAGTACTTC. It codes for CSVGQTYEQYF.

V gene TRBV28 combines with J gene TRBJ1-2, with 7 bases identical to TRBD1. The CDR3 is 14 residues long. J lost 2 bases, V lost 0 bases, and 0 bases had no gene match. The germline CDR1 and CDR2 sequences are MDHEN and SYDVKM. The CDR3 spells CASSLWDRNYGYTF. The CDR3, as DNA: TGTGCCAGCAGTTTATGGGACAGGAACTATGGCTACACCTTC.

In its sample, this clone was seen once. The chain couples TRBV7-9 to TRBJ2-3, with D possibly TRBD2 on 6 matching bases. V was clipped by 5 bases and J by 3 bases, with 18 bases between them. CDR1 SEHNR and CDR2 FQNEAQ come from the germline V gene (reference sequence). The CDR3 runs 16 residues. DNA of the CDR3: TGTGCCAGCAGCCCGGGGAAGGGCGGGGTGACAGATACGCAGTATTTT. Translating gives CASSPGKGGVTDTQYF.

The chain carries TRBV18 and TRBJ2-1; 10 bases agree with TRBD2. J gave up 8 bases and V 0 bases, and 7 bases lay outside the gene matches. CDR1 is KGHSH and CDR2 is LQKENI in the germline V gene. The CDR3 loop spans 16 amino acids. The CDR3 here is CASSPPPSGGMYEQFF. For the CDR3, the DNA is TGTGCCAGCTCACCACCCCCTAGCGGGGGTATGTATGAGCAGTTCTTC.